These 15 T cell receptor beta chains came from one sample sequenced in a study of early T cells in non-severe SARS-CoV-2 infection (dated by TCRdb to the early 2020s). The library relied on 5' RACE. The sequencing machine was a NextSeq 500. TCRdb reprocessed the public reads (quality trimming at Q25 with fastp, clone calling with MiXCR) and kept in-frame beta chains. Rows with one shared CDR3 protein collapse into an entry with the most common genes and DNA. The sample includes 40,000 to 55,000 distinct CDR3 sequences, with about 13% observed a single time. Clones ranked in the top ten supply roughly 10% of the sample. Material for sequencing was whole blood. These receptors were collected from an adult who was a healthcare worker with PCR-confirmed SARS-CoV-2 infection or an uninfected control (not recorded which).

This clonotype was detected many times. The chain couples TRBV30 to TRBJ1-1, with a weak D call TRBD1 (5 bases). The CDR3 extends over 13 amino acids. Germline-derived CDR1 and CDR2 are GTSNPN and SVGIG (reference sequence). Trimming shortened V by 4 bases and J by 10 bases, and 19 bases separated the two germline ends. CDR3 sequence (DNA): TGTGCCTGGAAGATTCTCCTCGGGGGGAGAGCTTTCTTT. Translated, it gives CAWKILLGGRAFF.

This sequence joins TRBV3-1 and TRBJ2-2; D is undetermined. This CDR3 contains 14 residues. Trimming cost V 2 bases and J 5 bases, with 9 bases left between them. Germline lookup yields CDR1 LGHDT and CDR2 YNNKEL (reference sequence). CDR3 in DNA: TGTGCCAGCAGCCAACGTACTCGGACCGGGGAGCTGTTTTTT. Its translation: CASSQRTRTGELFF.

In its sample, this clonotype was seen many times. J is TRBJ2-3 and V is TRBV29-1, with 11 bases that match TRBD1. Germline V gives CDR1 SQVTM, CDR2 ANQGSEA. This CDR3 contains 15 residues. V trimming: 3 bases; J trimming: 4 bases; junction bases outside the gene matches: 6. CDR3 sequence (DNA): TGCAGCGTTGAGTCCACGGGACAGGGGGCAGATACGCAGTATTTT. Translation: CSVESTGQGADTQYF.

This clonotype was counted only a few times. The chain employs TRBV7-2 and TRBJ1-2, with unresolved D. Germline V gene lookup returns CDR1 SGHTA and CDR2 FQGNSA. This CDR3 contains 13 residues. The V end was cut by 6 bases, the J end by 1 base, with 9 bases between. The CDR3 DNA sequence: TGTGCCAGCAGTCACAGCGTTAACTATGGCTACACCTTC. Amino acid sequence: CASSHSVNYGYTF.

V gene TRBV2 combines with J gene TRBJ1-4, with 9 bases matching TRBD1. Losses at the gene ends were 5 bases for V and 13 bases for J; bases not matched to a gene: 17. Germline V CDR1 and CDR2: SNHLY, FYNNEI. This CDR3 region has 16 residues. The CDR3 region has the DNA TGTGCCAGCAGTCTTAACTCCGACAGGGGGTCGGGGGGACTGTTTTTT. The encoded protein is CASSLNSDRGSGGLFF.

There are many counts of this clonotype. The CDR3 bases are TGTGCCAGCAGCACGCGGACAGCCACCTTGGACACAGATACGCAGTATTTT. Residues: CASSTRTATLDTDTQYF. The chain joins TRBV11-2 to TRBJ2-3; TRBD1 might be the D (6 bases). The length of the CDR3 is 17 residues. The germline CDR1 and CDR2 sequences are SGHAT and FQNNGV. V was trimmed by 5 bases and J by 2 bases, leaving 20 bases between them.

The chain uses TRBV4-1 and TRBJ2-2, with D possibly matching TRBD2 (5 bases). CDR3 length equals 14 residues. Germline V gives CDR1 MGHRA, CDR2 YSYEKL. V lost 4 bases to trimming and J lost 8 bases, with 14 bases between them. In DNA form, the CDR3 reads TGCGCCAGCAGCCTCATAACTTCGGGGGGGGAGCTGTTTTTT. Its translation is CASSLITSGGELFF.

There are many counts of this clonotype. The V call is TRBV4-1, the J call TRBJ2-1; TRBD1 or TRBD2 may be the D gene (5 bases each). This CDR3 contains 17 residues. The V gene lost 7 bases and the J gene lost 0 bases, with 19 bases spanning the gap. In germline, CDR1 is MGHRA, CDR2 YSYEKL. This chain's CDR3 is CASTQGRLQFSYNEQFF. DNA of the CDR3: TGCGCCAGCACCCAGGGCCGACTACAATTCTCCTACAATGAGCAGTTCTTC.

This chain uses TRBV7-3 with TRBJ2-2, with unresolved D. Germline CDR1 reads SGHTA; CDR2 reads FQGTGA. The CDR3 runs to 14 residues. V lost 3 bases and J 1 base, leaving 6 bases between the germline ends. This chain's CDR3 is CASSLHGNTGELFF. CDR3 in DNA: TGTGCCAGCAGCTTGCACGGGAACACCGGGGAGCTGTTTTTT.

The sample holds a few counts of this clonotype. The chain combines TRBV20-1 with TRBJ1-1; 7 nucleotides match TRBD1. Trimming cost V 5 bases and J 3 bases; bases outside gene matches: 6. Germline CDR1 DFQATT, CDR2 SNEGSKA (reference sequence). CDR3 length: 13 amino acids. The CDR3: CSAPSTGDTEAFF. The CDR3, as DNA: TGCAGTGCTCCCTCTACAGGGGACACTGAAGCTTTCTTT.

In this sample, this clonotype turned up a few times. The chain recombines TRBV7-6 with TRBJ2-2, with 12 positions matching TRBD2. The germline V gene encodes CDR1 SGHVS and CDR2 FNYEAQ. The CDR3 runs 17 residues. V lost 3 bases to trimming and J lost 5 bases; unmatched junction nucleotides: 7. The CDR3 DNA follows: TGTGCCAGCAGCTTGCGGACTAGCGGGGTCCAAACCGGGGAGCTGTTTTTT. It specifies CASSLRTSGVQTGELFF.

This chain links TRBV2 with TRBJ2-6, with TRBD1 as a possible D gene (6 bases). Germline V gene lookup returns CDR1 SNHLY and CDR2 FYNNEI. V was cut by 4 bases and J by 0 bases, with 10 bases left in between. The CDR3 sequence is 16 residues long. The CDR3 nucleotides are TGTGCCAGCAGTGTCGGACAGCCCTCTGGGGCCAACGTCCTGACTTTC. This codes for CASSVGQPSGANVLTF.

This clonotype occurred many times. The rearrangement uses TRBV19 and TRBJ2-3, with TRBD1 as a possible D gene (5 bases). Per germline, CDR1 LNHDA and CDR2 SQIVND (reference sequence). V was cut by 4 bases and J by 0 bases, with 14 bases left in between. The CDR3 length is 16 residues. The CDR3 loop reads CASSRRRGSSTDTQYF. CDR3 nucleotide sequence: TGTGCCAGTAGTAGACGAAGGGGCTCTAGCACAGATACGCAGTATTTT.

The rearrangement uses TRBV4-1 and TRBJ2-1; D possibly corresponds to TRBD2 (6 bases). This CDR3 is built from 16 residues. Per germline, CDR1 MGHRA and CDR2 YSYEKL. Between the trimmed V and J ends, which lost 0 bases and 7 bases, there was a span of 16 bases. For the CDR3, the DNA is TGCGCCAGCAGCCAAGATTTCGGGACTGTGGGGAATGAGCAGTTCTTC. Translation: CASSQDFGTVGNEQFF.

The chain employs TRBV28 and TRBJ2-1; 7 positions match TRBD2. Germline-derived CDR1 and CDR2 are MDHEN and SYDVKM. The junction had 5 bases not matched to a gene; V was cut back by 1 base and J by 8 bases. This CDR3 is built from 14 residues. CDR3: CASSLLKGGDEQFF. CDR3 coding DNA: TGTGCCAGCAGTTTATTGAAGGGAGGGGATGAGCAGTTCTTC.